Each of the 10 T cell receptor beta chains below was sequenced from the same sample in a study of blood T cell repertoires in COVID-19. Only in-frame clones appear in the TCRdb table, and some are missing; sequencing was by immunoSEQ multiplex PCR. The sample consists of a few hundred thousand clones, under 90% of them appearing once. The material sequenced was PBMCs or T cells enriched from blood (not recorded which). The receptors derive from a man aged 25 to 40 with acute COVID-19.

The chain links TRBV4-2 to TRBJ1-4; 9 bases are a match to TRBD1. CDR1 is LGHNA, CDR2 YNFKEQ, per germline. The CDR3 has 16 amino acids. The V gene end was trimmed by 1 base and the J gene end by 8 bases; junction bases not matched to a gene: 8. The chain's CDR3 is CASSQVGTGIREKLFF. Here the CDR3 DNA reads TGTGCCAGCAGCCAAGTCGGGACAGGGATTCGAGAAAAACTGTTTTTT.

This clone was found a few times. Additional DNA sequences in this sample encode the identical CDR3. The chain recombines TRBV3-1 (or the pseudogene TRBV3-2) with TRBJ1-3; no clear D. Per germline, CDR1 LGHDT and CDR2 YNNKEL (reference sequence). The CDR3 runs to 14 residues. Trimming cost V 9 bases and J 0 bases, with 12 bases left between them. The CDR3 loop reads CASSRESSGNTIYF. CDR3 nucleotide sequence: TGTGCCAGTTCACGCGAGAGCTCTGGAAACACCATATATTTT.

The chain is built from TRBV3-1 (or the pseudogene TRBV3-2) and TRBJ1-2; D gene uncertain. From germline, CDR1 is LGHDT and CDR2 YNNKEL (reference sequence). This CDR3 spans 12 amino acids. The germline V and J ends were trimmed by 8 bases and 8 bases, with 15 bases remaining between them. Written as DNA, the CDR3 is TGTGCCAGCGGGCCACCTGGGCTAGGCTACACCTTC. The encoded protein is CASGPPGLGYTF.

This clone was observed many times. The gene calls are TRBV18 and TRBJ2-6; D may be TRBD2 (6 bases). Germline V lookup: CDR1 KGHSH, CDR2 LQKENI. This CDR3 has 12 amino acids. V lost 3 bases and J 12 bases, leaving 9 bases between the germline ends. This CDR3 is CASSPAGTVLTF. The CDR3 nucleotides are TGTGCCAGCTCACCGGCGGGGACCGTCCTGACTTTC.

As to this clone: Sequence at one end of the junction differs from germline and may be a read error. This chain joins TRBV5-1 and TRBJ1-1, with D hard to call. CDR3 size: 13 residues. Germline V gives CDR1 SGHRS, CDR2 YFSETQ. Here the CDR3 reads CASSRSQNTEAFF. In nucleotides, the CDR3 is TGTGCCAGCAGCAGGAGTCAGAACACTGAAGCTTTCTTT.

The rearrangement uses TRBV9 and TRBJ2-5; D is perhaps TRBD2 (7 bases). Between the trimmed V and J ends, which lost 0 bases and 5 bases, there was a span of 14 bases. Per the germline V gene, CDR1 is SGDLS and CDR2 is YYNGEE. The CDR3 is 15 amino acids. CDR3: CASSVVFGGGETQYF. Written as DNA, the CDR3 is TGTGCCAGCAGCGTAGTTTTCGGCGGGGGCGAGACCCAGTACTTC. Full variable domain (outside the CDR3, taken from reference TRBV9 and TRBJ2-5): DSGVTQTPKHLITATGQRVTLRCSPRSGDLSVYWYQQSLDQGLQFLIQYYNGEERAKGNILERFSAQQFPDLHSELNLSSLELGDSALYFCASSVVFGGGETQYFGPGTRLLVL.

The rearrangement uses TRBV5-1 and TRBJ2-7, with 15 nucleotides matching TRBD2. The CDR3 is 16 amino acids. Germline V gene sequence: CDR1 SGHRS, CDR2 YFSETQ. CDR3: CASSLGGLAGGGEQYV. CDR3 DNA: TGTGCCAGCAGCTTGGGGGGACTAGCGGGAGGAGGTGAGCAGTACGTC.

The chain has TRBV19 and TRBJ2-5; 14 bases agree with TRBD2. V trimming: 5 bases; J trimming: 4 bases; junction bases outside the gene matches: 3. Looked up from germline, CDR1 is LNHDA and CDR2 is SQIVND (reference sequence). The CDR3 has 15 amino acids. CDR3 residues: CASSPGTSGRETQYF. The CDR3 bases are TGTGCCAGTAGTCCGGGGACTAGCGGGAGAGAGACCCAGTACTTC. The whole variable domain, remainder taken from reference TRBV19 and TRBJ2-5, is DGGITQSPKYLFRKEGQNVTLSCEQNLNHDAMYWYRQDPGQGLRLIYYSQIVNDFQKGDIAEGYSVSREKKESFPLTVTSAQKNPTAFYLCASSPGTSGRETQYFGPGTRLLVL.

The chain joins TRBV19 to TRBJ2-2; D possibly corresponds to TRBD1 (6 bases). Per germline, CDR1 LNHDA and CDR2 SQIVND (reference sequence). V lost 1 base and J lost 4, with 10 bases in between. The CDR3 runs to 15 residues. The CDR3 region is CASSIGGQVTGELFF. In nucleotides, the CDR3 is TGTGCCAGTAGTATAGGGGGGCAGGTCACCGGGGAGCTGTTTTTT.

This clone has only a few counts. The same CDR3 also results from other DNA sequences found in this sample. This sequence joins TRBV5-1 and TRBJ2-3, with 12 positions matching TRBD2. CDR1 and CDR2 (germline): SGHRS, YFSETQ. The V and J ends lost 4 bases and 6 bases, in that order; junction bases with no gene match: 6. The CDR3 contains 15 residues. The CDR3 nucleotides read TGCGCCAGCAGCGGACTAGCGGGGTTGGGGGATACGCAGTATTTT. Translating gives CASSGLAGLGDTQYF.